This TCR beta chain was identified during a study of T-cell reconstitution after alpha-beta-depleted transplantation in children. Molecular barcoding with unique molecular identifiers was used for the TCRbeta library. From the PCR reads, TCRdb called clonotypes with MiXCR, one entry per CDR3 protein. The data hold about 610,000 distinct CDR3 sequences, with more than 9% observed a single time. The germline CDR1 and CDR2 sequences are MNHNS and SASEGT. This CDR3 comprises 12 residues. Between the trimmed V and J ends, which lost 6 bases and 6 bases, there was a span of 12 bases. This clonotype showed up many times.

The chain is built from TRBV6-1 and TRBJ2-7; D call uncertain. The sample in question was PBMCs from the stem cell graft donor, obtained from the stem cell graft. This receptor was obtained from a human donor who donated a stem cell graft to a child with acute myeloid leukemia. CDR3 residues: CASRRNPSEQYF. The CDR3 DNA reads TGTGCCAGCAGAAGAAACCCAAGCGAGCAGTACTTC.